This T cell receptor beta chain is drawn from a study of blood T cell repertoires in COVID-19. Turning to the study itself: The samples span acute and convalescent COVID-19 from the United States, Italy and Spain.

Those who participated ranged in age from roughly 18 to 95 years and resided in 20 to 25 US areas. Recovered status in Cohort 3 required two negative PCRs, clearance, or symptom resolution. CDR3 length: 15 residues. V was cut by 0 bases and J by 4 bases, with 9 bases left in between. From germline, CDR1 is LGHNA and CDR2 YSLEER. Repertoires were generated with immunoSEQ multiplex PCR, while TCRdb's copy carries only in-frame clones and drops some. The table includes approximately 300,000 clones, around nine tenths detected once. Sequenced: PBMCs or T cells enriched from blood (not recorded which). The chain joins TRBV4-3 to TRBJ2-2; D remains ambiguous. The receptor's source is a woman aged 30 to 39 who had recovered from COVID-19. The CDR3: CASSQDLILTGELFF. The CDR3, as DNA: TGCGCCAGCAGCCAAGATCTAATCCTCACCGGGGAGCTGTTTTTT.